This TCR beta chain was recovered during a study of blood T cell repertoires in COVID-19. Germline V gene lookup returns CDR1 LNHDA and CDR2 SQIVND (reference sequence). The ends were cut back, 3 bases at V and 6 bases at J, with 15 bases in the middle. The CDR3 sequence is 15 residues long. Some clones are missing from TCRdb's copy, which holds only in-frame ones; the method was immunoSEQ multiplex PCR. The table has hundreds of thousands of clones, roughly 85% seen once; the top ten hold under 4%. This chain connects TRBV19 to TRBJ1-5; no firm D call. This TCR was sampled from a woman aged 18 to 35 with acute or convalescent COVID-19. Sequenced: peripheral blood. The CDR3 reads CASSISQVSGQPQHF. CDR3 nucleotides: TGTGCCAGTAGTATCAGTCAGGTGTCAGGTCAGCCCCAGCATTTT.